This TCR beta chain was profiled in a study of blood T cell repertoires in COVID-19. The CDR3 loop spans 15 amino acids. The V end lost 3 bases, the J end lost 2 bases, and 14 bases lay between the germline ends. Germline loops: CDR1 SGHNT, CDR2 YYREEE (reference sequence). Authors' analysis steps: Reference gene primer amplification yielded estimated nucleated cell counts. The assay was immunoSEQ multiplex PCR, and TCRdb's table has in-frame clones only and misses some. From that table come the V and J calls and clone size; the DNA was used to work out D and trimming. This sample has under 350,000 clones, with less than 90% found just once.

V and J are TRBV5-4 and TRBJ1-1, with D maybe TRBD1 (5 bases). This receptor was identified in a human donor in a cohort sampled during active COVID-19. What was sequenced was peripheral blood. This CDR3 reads CASSSGAGFNTEAFF. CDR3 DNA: TGTGCCAGCAGCTCTGGGGCGGGGTTTAACACTGAAGCTTTCTTT.